This T cell receptor (beta chain) is from a study of T cell changes during pregnancy in multiple sclerosis. The assay was immunoSEQ multiplex PCR, and TCRdb's table has in-frame clones only and misses some. The table lists 60,000 to 75,000 clones, roughly 92% of them singletons. The CDR3 spans 14 residues. V shed 6 bases and J 4 bases; nucleotides not matched to a gene: 9. The germline gives CDR1 KGHSH, CDR2 LQKENI. This receptor was identified in a female donor with multiple sclerosis, enrolled in a pregnancy study. Sample: peripheral blood, taken in the second trimester of pregnancy. V is TRBV18 and J is TRBJ2-7, with 7 bases aligning to TRBD1. CDR3 amino acids: CASSFGTDFYEQYF. In DNA, the CDR3 is TGTGCCAGCTCGTTCGGGACAGACTTTTACGAGCAGTACTTC.